This T cell receptor beta chain was profiled in a study of blood T cell repertoires in COVID-19. The wider study: From the United States, Italy and Spain came samples of acute and convalescent COVID-19. Sample material is recorded as cDNA or gDNA derived from T cells, B-cell-depleted T cells, or PBMCs.

Methods used by the authors: Estimation of nucleated cell counts was performed using reference gene primer amplification. The method was immunoSEQ multiplex PCR; TCRdb's version includes in-frame clones alone and lacks a portion of them. V, J and clone size were drawn from that table, and D and trimming were deduced from the DNA. The sample carries roughly 52,000 clones, more than 70% recorded once. Germline values: CDR1 KGHSH, CDR2 LQKENI. V shed 3 bases and J 4 bases; nucleotides not matched to a gene: 8. The CDR3 has 16 residues. The sequence was collected from a man aged 55 to 70 with active COVID-19. This chain links TRBV18 with TRBJ2-3, with 9 bases lining up with TRBD2. The sequenced material came from peripheral blood. The CDR3 DNA reads as TGTGCCAGCTCACCCCTGCGGGAGGGCCGATCAGATACGCAGTATTTT. Translating it yields CASSPLREGRSDTQYF. Complete variable domain (other parts from reference TRBV18 and TRBJ2-3): NAGVMQNPRHLVRRRGQEARLRCSPMKGHSHVYWYRQLPEEGLKFMVYLQKENIIDESGMPKERFSAEFPKEGPSILRIQQVVRGDSAAYFCASSPLREGRSDTQYFGPGTRLTVL.